The entry below describes one T cell receptor (beta chain). Its target is unknown. Germline loops: CDR1 MNHNY, CDR2 SVGAGI (reference sequence). The CDR3 contains 14 residues. Trimming cost V 5 bases and J 6 bases; bases outside gene matches: 6. The PCR was carried out with 60 Vbeta primers and 13 Jbeta primers. The method was immunoSEQ multiplex PCR; TCRdb's version includes in-frame clones alone and lacks a portion of them. The repertoire holds some 150,000 clones, with roughly 79% as singletons. This sample is part of a study of cytomegalovirus exposure and HLA in healthy donors. General study results and limits: What a later analysis showed was that several of the most significant clusters appeared linked to common viral pathogens. Later examination showed HLA-associated TCR beta chains had greater clonal expansion than equally common others. In a later analysis, at a false discovery rate of 0.05, 16,951 TCR beta sequences matched HLA alleles. Reports showed the classifier diagnosing cytomegalovirus status with high specificity and sensitivity.

The source of this sequence is a woman in her thirties or forties in good health and CMV-seropositive. What was sequenced was PBMCs. The chain links TRBV6-6 to TRBJ2-1; TRBD2 matches 8 bases. The CDR3 DNA is TGTGCCAGCAGTCCGGGGGGGCCGCCCAATGAGCAGTTCTTC. Translating it yields CASSPGGPPNEQFF.